This TCR beta chain emerged from a study of blood T cell repertoires in COVID-19. Turning to the study itself: Samples of COVID-19 (acute and convalescent) were obtained from the United States, Italy and Spain.

This CDR3 region has 13 residues. Per germline, CDR1 SGHNT and CDR2 YENEEA. With V trimmed by 3 bases and J by 8 bases, 3 bases remained unmatched. In its sample, this clone was seen once. The same CDR3 is also encoded by other DNA sequences in this sample. Categorization into cohorts depended on clinical history that participants reported. Recovery among Cohort 3 donors was established by two negative PCRs, clearance, or symptom resolution. Per the study methods: Researchers report that nucleated cell counts were estimated from reference gene primer amplification. This table comes from immunoSEQ multiplex PCR, and its TCRdb copy is limited to in-frame clones, with some not included. V and J calls and clone size follow that table, whereas D and trimming were derived from the DNA. This sample has roughly 290,000 clones, with around nine tenths found just once.

Sequenced material: PBMCs or T cells enriched from blood (not recorded which). J is TRBJ2-1 and V is TRBV11-3, with TRBD2 matching over 8 bases. This clonotype was obtained from a middle-aged woman who had recovered from COVID-19. The CDR3 bases are TGTGCCAGCAGCTTGTCTAGCGGGCATGAGCAGTTCTTC. The encoded protein is CASSLSSGHEQFF.